This T cell receptor beta chain was recorded in a study of OX40 agonist ivuxolimab in advanced cancers. From germline, CDR1 is KGHSH and CDR2 LQKENI. The CDR3 is 14 amino acids. V was trimmed by 3 bases and J by 7 bases, leaving 16 bases between them. Concerning this clone itself: Antigen specificity is unknown.

Findings and limits, study-wide: CD4+ and CD8+ T cells in blood underwent clonal expansion by week 6 at 0.1 to 3.0 mg/kg.

Generated by immunoSEQ multiplex PCR, the TCRdb table keeps only in-frame clones and is missing some. The sample contains over 70,000 clones, 60% to 80% of which appear only once. The material sequenced was CD4+ or CD8+ T cells sorted from blood, taken in a trial of the OX40 agonist ivuxolimab. The J gene is TRBJ2-7, the V gene TRBV18, with D possibly being TRBD1 (6 bases). This receptor was taken from an adult with an advanced solid tumor such as melanoma, head and neck, liver or kidney cancer. The CDR3 coding sequence is TGTGCCAGCTCACCTCGTTTGGGGGCAGGGGAGCAGTACTTC. It yields the protein CASSPRLGAGEQYF.